The 11 T cell receptor beta chains presented below share a single source sample, sequenced in a study of blood T cells in healthy people across ages. With a J-beta primer mix and a sample-barcoded 5' primer, a second PCR ran 7 to 11 cycles. TCRdb called the 5' RACE reads again in MiXCR, with one record for every CDR3 protein. The table includes about 580,000 distinct CDR3 sequences, more than 45% detected once. What was sequenced was blood. The receptors stem from an elderly man in good health.

The chain joins TRBV25-1 to TRBJ2-7; 13 bases line up with TRBD2. The CDR3 totals 16 residues. Germline CDR1 MGHDK, CDR2 SYGVNS. V lost 4 bases to trimming and J lost 1 base; unmatched junction nucleotides: 4. The DNA of the CDR3 is TGTGCCAGCAGTGGAGGGACTAGCGGGGTATCCTACGAGCAGTACTTC. Protein: CASSGGTSGVSYEQYF.

This clonotype was counted between two and nine times. The chain is built from TRBV4-3 and TRBJ2-7; 8 nucleotides align to TRBD1. Trimming at V came to 3 bases and at J to 2 bases, leaving 6 bases not matched to a gene. Germline CDR1 and CDR2: LGHNA and YSLEER. The CDR3 sequence is 15 residues long. CDR3 region: CASSHGQGFTYEQYF. The CDR3 region has the DNA TGCGCCAGCAGCCATGGACAGGGCTTTACCTACGAGCAGTACTTC.

This chain connects TRBV7-2 to TRBJ2-3, with TRBD2 identical over 7 bases. V trimming: 8 bases; J trimming: 5 bases; junction bases outside the gene matches: 10. Germline CDR1 and CDR2: SGHTA and FQGNSA. The CDR3 consists of 14 residues. CDR3 sequence (DNA): TGTGCCAGCCGGCTAGCGGCACGCGGAGATACGCAGTATTTT. It codes for CASRLAARGDTQYF.

This clonotype has just a few counts. J is TRBJ1-2 and V is TRBV27; 10 bases agree with TRBD1. V lost 6 bases, J lost 8 bases, and 9 bases stayed unmatched. Germline-derived CDR1 and CDR2 are MNHEY and SMNVEV (reference sequence). The CDR3 is 14 residues long. As DNA, the CDR3 is TGTGCCAGCAGGCCGGGCGGGACAGGGGCCGGCTACACCTTC. It specifies CASRPGGTGAGYTF.

This clonotype was seen repeatedly, ten times or more. This chain connects TRBV7-9 to TRBJ2-5; D is perhaps TRBD1 (6 bases). The germline gives CDR1 SEHNR, CDR2 FQNEAQ (reference sequence). V was pared by 3 bases and J by 4 bases, with 12 bases between. CDR3 length: 14 amino acids. The CDR3 DNA follows: TGTGCCAGCAGCTTTACGCAGGGGTCAGAGACCCAGTACTTC. Protein product: CASSFTQGSETQYF. Using reference TRBV7-9 and TRBJ2-5 for the parts outside the CDR3, the full variable domain is DTGVSQNPRHKITKRGQNVTFRCDPISEHNRLYWYRQTLGQGPEFLTYFQNEAQLEKSRLLSDRFSAERPKGSFSTLEIQRTEQGDSAMYLCASSFTQGSETQYFGPGTRLLVL.

This clonotype was counted once. This rearrangement joins TRBV4-2 to TRBJ1-4, with TRBD1 matching 7 bases. Germline loops: CDR1 LGHNA, CDR2 YNFKEQ. The CDR3 has 17 residues. After removal of 0 bases from V and 0 bases from J, the junction contained 4 bases not matched to a gene. This CDR3 is CASSQERQGATNEKLFF. DNA of the CDR3: TGTGCCAGCAGCCAAGAGCGACAGGGCGCAACTAATGAAAAACTGTTTTTT.

This clonotype has at least ten counts. The chain employs TRBV6-6 and TRBJ2-3, with TRBD2 matching over 8 bases. Trimming at V came to 3 bases and at J to 3 bases, leaving 8 bases not matched to a gene. This CDR3 comprises 16 residues. Germline lookup yields CDR1 MNHNY and CDR2 SVGAGI (reference sequence). For the CDR3, the DNA is TGTGCCAGCAGTTATGTTGCGGGAGGTAGTACAGATACGCAGTATTTT. Translating it yields CASSYVAGGSTDTQYF.

This clonotype was seen ten or more times. CDR3 nucleotides: TGTGCCAGCAGCAGACTAGCGGGGGGGCAGCGGGAGACCCAGTACTTC. It encodes CASSRLAGGQRETQYF. The V gene is TRBV6-5, the J gene TRBJ2-5, with 14 bases aligning to TRBD2. V was clipped by 6 bases and J by 5 bases; unmatched bases: 8. This CDR3 has 16 amino acids. Germline CDR1 is MNHEY and CDR2 is SVGAGI.

The genes are TRBV27 and TRBJ1-2; unclear D gene. Germline V gene data show CDR1 as MNHEY and CDR2 as SMNVEV (reference sequence). The CDR3 sequence is 13 residues long. Trimming cost V 5 bases and J 2 bases, with 9 bases left between them. In DNA form, the CDR3 reads TGTGCCAGCAGTCCCCTGTCCAACTATGGCTACACCTTC. It specifies CASSPLSNYGYTF.

The V call is TRBV29-1, the J call TRBJ2-5; 7 nucleotides line up with TRBD2. The DNA end is more similar to TRBJ2-7, so the J call may be wrong. The CDR3 length is 14 residues. In germline, CDR1 is SQVTM, CDR2 ANQGSEA. CDR3 nucleotides: TGCAGCGTTGTTCCGAGGGAGGGGACCTACGAGCAGTACTTC. The encoded protein is CSVVPREGTYEQYF.

This clonotype turned up a few times. This sequence joins TRBV4-3 and TRBJ2-3; possible D gene TRBD2, 6 bases. The V gene's germline CDR1 is LGHNA and CDR2 YSLEER. This CDR3 is built from 18 residues. V was trimmed by 0 bases and J by 1 base, leaving 17 bases between them. The CDR3 sequence is CASSQDWRGGRGTDTQYF. CDR3 bases: TGCGCCAGCAGCCAAGATTGGAGGGGAGGCAGGGGCACAGATACGCAGTATTTT.